This T cell receptor beta chain comes out of a study of cytomegalovirus exposure and HLA in healthy donors. Study summary: Membership in the Caucasian-associated ancestry cluster was found for 75% to 85% of 300 to 500 genotyped donors.

Study-wide findings and caveats: An analysis that was carried out later associated 15,000 to 20,000 TCR beta sequences with HLA alleles at 0.05 false discovery rate. The study flagged approximately 180 TCR beta chains as cytomegalovirus-associated. Later analysis demonstrated an association between a missense DCLRE1C variant and TCR beta V- and J-gene trimming.

The CDR3 is made up of 13 amino acids. Per the germline V gene, CDR1 is SGDLS and CDR2 is YYNGEE. The germline V and J ends were trimmed by 4 bases and 5 bases, with 13 bases remaining between them. Primers included in the PCR were 60 Vbeta and 13 Jbeta primers. Profiled with immunoSEQ multiplex PCR; TCRdb holds only in-frame clones, not every one. This sample has roughly 100,000 clones; approximately 80% occur once, and the top ten carry about 5.7%. Concerning this clone: Its cognate antigen is unknown.

The sample comprised PBMCs. The chain couples TRBV9 to TRBJ2-7; possible D gene TRBD2, 5 bases. The origin of this receptor is a woman younger than 35 in good health and CMV-seropositive. The CDR3 DNA follows: TGTGCCAGCAGCACACTCTCGGAGGACGAGCAGTACTTC. Its translation: CASSTLSEDEQYF.